Each of the 27 T cell receptor beta chains below was sequenced from the same sample in a study of T-cell reconstitution after alpha-beta-depleted transplantation in children. Preparation of the TCRbeta library used unique molecular identifiers. One entry per CDR3 protein, called by TCRdb with MiXCR from the PCR reads. The table shows a few hundred thousand distinct CDR3 sequences, with approximately 9.8% occurring only once. Sample: PBMCs from the stem cell graft donor, taken from the stem cell graft. Every receptor here comes from a human donor who donated a stem cell graft to a child with SCID.

There are many counts of this clonotype. The V and J genes are TRBV25-1 and TRBJ1-2, with D possibly TRBD1 on 5 matching bases. Germline lookup yields CDR1 MGHDK and CDR2 SYGVNS. Trimming removed 4 bases from V and 8 bases from J, with 26 bases in between. The CDR3 covers 17 residues. The CDR3 DNA is TGTGCCAGCAGTGCCCCTTGGTCCGGGGGGGGGTCTCGCGGCTACACCTTC. It specifies CASSAPWSGGGSRGYTF.

The J gene is TRBJ1-1, the V gene TRBV20-1, with D possibly being TRBD1 (6 bases). Germline V lookup: CDR1 DFQATT, CDR2 SNEGSKA (reference sequence). The CDR3 extends over 13 amino acids. The ends were cut back, 6 bases at V and 1 base at J, with 12 bases in the middle. The CDR3: CSAPRGGNTEAFF. The CDR3 DNA sequence: TGCAGTGCCCCGAGGGGGGGGAACACTGAAGCTTTCTTT.

This clonotype was seen ten or more times. The chain employs TRBV12-3 or TRBV12-4 and TRBJ2-5, with D tentatively TRBD1 (6 bases). Trimming stripped 5 bases from V and 4 bases from J, with 11 bases between. The CDR3 length is 13 residues. CDR3 in amino acids: CASSLPGAETQYF. CDR3 nucleotides: TGTGCCAGCAGTCTGCCAGGGGCAGAGACCCAGTACTTC.

This clonotype was seen ten or more times. The chain is built from TRBV5-1 and TRBJ2-3; 16 nucleotides align to TRBD2. Germline CDR1 is SGHRS and CDR2 is YFSETQ. The CDR3 spans 18 residues. V was clipped by 1 base and J by 6 bases; unmatched bases: 8. The CDR3 here is CASSLTGTSGGAMDTQYF. The CDR3 DNA reads as TGCGCCAGCAGCTTGACCGGGACTAGCGGGGGGGCGATGGATACGCAGTATTTT. Complete variable domain (other parts from reference TRBV5-1 and TRBJ2-3): KAGVTQTPRYLIKTRGQQVTLSCSPISGHRSVSWYQQTPGQGLQFLFEYFSETQRNKGNFPGRFSGRQFSNSRSEMNVSTLELGDSALYLCASSLTGTSGGAMDTQYFGPGTRLTVL.

Ten or more counts support this clonotype. This rearrangement joins TRBV5-1 to TRBJ1-5, with 8 bases that match TRBD1. With 4 bases clipped from V and 7 bases from J, the junction kept 7 bases outside the gene matches. The germline CDR1 and CDR2 sequences are SGHRS and YFSETQ. The CDR3 runs to 14 residues. DNA for the CDR3: TGCGCCAGCAGCCCCGGACAGGGCGACCAGCCCCAGCATTTT. This translates into CASSPGQGDQPQHF. Filled out from reference TRBV5-1 and TRBJ1-5, the complete variable domain reads KAGVTQTPRYLIKTRGQQVTLSCSPISGHRSVSWYQQTPGQGLQFLFEYFSETQRNKGNFPGRFSGRQFSNSRSEMNVSTLELGDSALYLCASSPGQGDQPQHFGDGTRLSIL.

This clonotype was found once. This sequence joins TRBV4-2 and TRBJ1-2; D ambiguous. Between the trimmed V and J ends, which lost 1 base and 3 bases, there was a span of 12 bases. In germline, CDR1 is LGHNA, CDR2 YNFKEQ. The CDR3 length is 15 residues. Here the CDR3 reads CASSQGRAADYGYTF. In DNA form, the CDR3 reads TGTGCCAGCAGCCAAGGACGGGCAGCCGACTATGGCTACACCTTC.

This clonotype was seen repeatedly, ten times or more. The chain is built from TRBV12-3 or TRBV12-4 and TRBJ2-6; D may be TRBD2 (6 bases). Deletions cut 7 bases from V and 0 bases from J, with 13 bases between. This CDR3 is built from 16 residues. Here the CDR3 reads CASTLARSSGANVLTF. The CDR3 region has the DNA TGTGCCAGCACCCTAGCGAGGAGCTCTGGGGCCAACGTCCTGACTTTC.

This clonotype was counted a few times. The chain links TRBV16 to TRBJ1-1; D gene ambiguous. Germline V CDR1 and CDR2: KGHSY, FQNENV. The V end lost 1 base, the J end lost 4 bases, and 13 bases lay between the germline ends. This CDR3 comprises 15 residues. CDR3 in DNA: TGTGCCAGCAGCCAATACGGCAGTGCGGCCACTGAAGCTTTCTTT. Translated, it gives CASSQYGSAATEAFF.

This clonotype showed up many times. The chain joins TRBV18 to TRBJ1-5; D is possibly TRBD1 (5 bases). The CDR3 is 13 amino acids. Trimming removed 6 bases at V and 6 bases at J, with 12 bases between. The germline V gene encodes CDR1 KGHSH and CDR2 LQKENI. In nucleotides, the CDR3 is TGTGCCAGCTCCGAGACAGTCCGTCAGCCCCAGCATTTT. Protein sequence: CASSETVRQPQHF.

Many counts were recorded for this clonotype. The chain combines TRBV27 with TRBJ2-3; maybe TRBD2 (6 bases). This CDR3 spans 13 amino acids. The germline V gene encodes CDR1 MNHEY and CDR2 SMNVEV (reference sequence). Trimming took off 11 bases at V and 9 bases at J, with 21 bases between the two ends. The CDR3 loop reads CAPYPRGLGTQYF. Here the CDR3 DNA reads TGTGCCCCCTATCCTAGGGGACTTGGCACGCAGTATTTT.

This clonotype was seen many times. V usage is TRBV12-3 or TRBV12-4 and J usage is TRBJ2-3; 11 bases agree with TRBD2. Germline trimming cut 6 bases from V and 4 bases from J; bases unmatched to any gene: 6. The CDR3 runs 15 residues. CDR3 nucleotide sequence: TGTGCCAGCAGAACTAGCGGGGGTCATCCAGATACGCAGTATTTT. Translating gives CASRTSGGHPDTQYF.

This clonotype has only a few counts. J is TRBJ2-5 and V is TRBV20-1; 10 bases line up with TRBD2. CDR1 and CDR2 (germline): DFQATT, SNEGSKA (reference sequence). The CDR3 is made up of 17 amino acids. V lost 6 bases to trimming and J lost 1 base; unmatched junction nucleotides: 14. The CDR3 protein is CSAKPPGLALLQETQYF. For the CDR3, the DNA is TGCAGTGCCAAACCCCCGGGACTAGCGTTACTCCAAGAGACCCAGTACTTC.

In this sample, this clonotype turned up many times. The rearrangement links TRBV7-2 to TRBJ1-1; D is uncertain. The germline V gene has CDR1 SGHTA and CDR2 FQGNSA. The CDR3 is 13 residues long. V lost 4 bases and J 1 base, leaving 7 bases between the germline ends. The chain's CDR3 is CASSWVGNTEAFF. The CDR3, as DNA: TGTGCCAGCAGCTGGGTGGGGAACACTGAAGCTTTCTTT.

V usage is TRBV6-5 and J usage is TRBJ2-7; 7 bases are shared with TRBD2. V dropped 0 bases and J dropped 5; count of bases not matched to a gene: 10. The CDR3 runs 16 residues. Germline CDR1 reads MNHEY; CDR2 reads SVGAGI. Here the CDR3 DNA reads TGTGCCAGCAGTTACTCGTTTGTGGGGGGGATCGACGAGCAGTACTTC. This encodes CASSYSFVGGIDEQYF.

In its sample, this clonotype was seen many times. The rearrangement links TRBV7-6 to TRBJ1-2; tentatively, D is TRBD1 (5 bases). CDR1 is SGHVS and CDR2 is FNYEAQ in the germline V gene. The V and J ends lost 5 bases and 4 bases respectively, with 17 bases between them. The CDR3 runs 15 residues. The CDR3 protein is CASSPTAGTSYGYTF. CDR3 DNA: TGTGCCAGCAGCCCTACCGCCGGGACGTCCTATGGCTACACCTTC.

The rearrangement links TRBV7-6 to TRBJ2-2, with D unresolved. The length of the CDR3 is 17 residues. CDR1 is SGHVS and CDR2 is FNYEAQ in the germline V gene. The V gene lost 5 bases and the J gene lost 4 bases, with 20 bases spanning the gap. In nucleotides, the CDR3 is TGTGCCAGCAGCCCACCCTCGGTAACACAGTTCACCGGGGAGCTGTTTTTT. This codes for CASSPPSVTQFTGELFF.

V is TRBV5-1 and J is TRBJ2-6; D remains ambiguous. The CDR3 covers 15 residues. The V end lost 4 bases, the J end lost 0 bases, and 8 bases lay between the germline ends. In germline, CDR1 is SGHRS, CDR2 YFSETQ. CDR3 amino acids: CASSIQFSGANVLTF. CDR3 sequence (DNA): TGCGCCAGCAGCATACAGTTCTCTGGGGCCAACGTCCTGACTTTC.

This clonotype was seen at least ten times. This sequence joins TRBV5-1 and TRBJ1-2; D remains unclear. Trimming stripped 0 bases from V and 0 bases from J, with 9 bases between. CDR3 size: 15 residues. CDR1 is SGHRS, CDR2 YFSETQ, per germline. DNA for the CDR3: TGCGCCAGCAGCTTGGCGGCAGGTGCTAACTATGGCTACACCTTC. Its protein product is CASSLAAGANYGYTF.

CDR3 nucleotide sequence: TGTGCCAGCAGCTTAGAGACAGGGAGAACTGAAGCTTTCTTT. Encoded protein: CASSLETGRTEAFF. The chain carries TRBV7-2 and TRBJ1-1; 7 nucleotides match TRBD1. J was trimmed by 5 bases and V by 1 base; bases with no gene match: 4. CDR3 length: 14 residues. From germline, CDR1 is SGHTA and CDR2 FQGNSA.

This clonotype was counted between two and nine times. The chain combines TRBV6-5 with TRBJ1-2; 7 bases align to TRBD1. CDR3 length equals 15 residues. Germline V gene data show CDR1 as MNHEY and CDR2 as SVGAGI. Trimming took 7 bases from V and 5 from J; bases not matched to a gene: 13. The CDR3 sequence: CASTYSGDRSYGYTF. CDR3 DNA: TGTGCCAGCACATACTCAGGGGACAGATCGTATGGCTACACCTTC.

As to this clonotype: A clone one base away is much larger, so this may be a read error. The rearrangement links TRBV7-3 to TRBJ1-2, with D perhaps matching TRBD1 (5 bases). Germline loops: CDR1 SGHTA, CDR2 FQGTGA. The length of the CDR3 is 13 residues. CDR3 amino acids: CATSSNGGNGYTF. DNA for the CDR3: TGTGCCACCAGCTCCAACGGGGGGAATGGCTACACCTTC. The whole variable domain, filled in from reference TRBV7-3 and TRBJ1-2, reads GAGVSQTPSNKVTEKGKYVELRCDPISGHTALYWYRQSLGQGPEFLIYFQGTGAADDSGLPNDRFFAVRPEGSVSTLKIQRTERGDSAVYLCATSSNGGNGYTFGSGTRLTVV.

This clonotype was observed many times. The chain couples TRBV5-1 to TRBJ2-3; 11 nucleotides agree with TRBD2. J gave up 5 bases and V 6 bases, and 5 bases lay outside the gene matches. The germline V gene has CDR1 SGHRS and CDR2 YFSETQ. The CDR3 has 14 residues. The CDR3 coding sequence is TGCGCCAGCACCCCCGGGACTAGCGGAGATACGCAGTATTTT. This gives the protein CASTPGTSGDTQYF.

This clonotype was recorded many times. CDR3 nucleotide sequence: TGCGCCAGCAGCCAAGGGGTCCTAATGAACACTGAAGCTTTCTTT. The encoded protein is CASSQGVLMNTEAFF. The chain is built from TRBV4-1 and TRBJ1-1; no clear D gene. In germline, CDR1 is MGHRA, CDR2 YSYEKL. The CDR3 totals 15 residues. Trimming left V 1 base short and J 0 bases short, with 9 bases between.

Turning to this clonotype: Being one base from a much bigger clone, this may be a read error. The CDR3 does not end in the conserved phenylalanine or tryptophan, so this is likely a read error. This chain connects TRBV12-3 or TRBV12-4 to TRBJ2-5; the D gene is possibly TRBD2 (6 bases). V was trimmed by 2 bases and J by 2 bases, leaving 15 bases between them. The CDR3 contains 16 residues. The CDR3 loop reads CASSLSAAGIQETQYC. In nucleotides, the CDR3 is TGTGCCAGCAGTTTATCCGCGGCGGGGATACAAGAGACCCAGTACTGC.

This clonotype was detected only a few times. This chain joins TRBV19 and TRBJ1-2; 8 bases line up with TRBD1. V dropped 3 bases and J dropped 4; count of bases not matched to a gene: 4. The germline gives CDR1 LNHDA, CDR2 SQIVND (reference sequence). The CDR3 contains 14 residues. The CDR3 DNA sequence: TGTGCCAGTAGTATCGGGACAGGAGCCTATGGCTACACCTTC. This gives the protein CASSIGTGAYGYTF.

This clonotype was found many times. The chain carries TRBV11-1 and TRBJ2-7; 10 bases fit TRBD1. Trimming took 4 bases from V and 3 from J; bases not matched to a gene: 6. Germline V gives CDR1 SGHAT, CDR2 FQDESV (reference sequence). The CDR3 covers 15 residues. This chain's CDR3 is CASSSYRDRGYEQYF. CDR3 DNA: TGTGCCAGCAGCTCTTACCGGGACAGGGGCTACGAGCAGTACTTC. Together with reference TRBV11-1 and TRBJ2-7, the CDR3 gives the full variable domain: EAEVAQSPRYKITEKSQAVAFWCDPISGHATLYWYRQILGQGPELLVQFQDESVVDDSQLPKDRFSAERLKGVDSTLKIQPAELGDSAMYLCASSSYRDRGYEQYFGPGTRLTVT.

This clonotype was observed many times. The genes are TRBV12-3 or TRBV12-4 and TRBJ2-1; 8 bases agree with TRBD1. Trimming took 6 bases from V and 6 from J; bases not matched to a gene: 10. This CDR3 contains 15 residues. The CDR3 sequence is CASSFGQGPFNEQFF. The CDR3 DNA is TGTGCCAGCAGCTTCGGACAGGGTCCGTTCAATGAGCAGTTCTTC.